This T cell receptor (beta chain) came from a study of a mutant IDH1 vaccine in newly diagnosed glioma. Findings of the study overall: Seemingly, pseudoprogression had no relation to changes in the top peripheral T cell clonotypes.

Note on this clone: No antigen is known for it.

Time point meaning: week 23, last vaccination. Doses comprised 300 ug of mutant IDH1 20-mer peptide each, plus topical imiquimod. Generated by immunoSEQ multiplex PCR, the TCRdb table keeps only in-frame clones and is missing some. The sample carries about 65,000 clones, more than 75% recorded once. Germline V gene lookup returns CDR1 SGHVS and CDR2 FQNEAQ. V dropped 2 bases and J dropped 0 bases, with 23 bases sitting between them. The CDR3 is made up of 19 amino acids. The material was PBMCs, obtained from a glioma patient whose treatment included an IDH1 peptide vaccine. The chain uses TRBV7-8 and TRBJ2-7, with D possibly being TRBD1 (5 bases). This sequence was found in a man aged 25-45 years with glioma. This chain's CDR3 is CASSLYARPYRSSSYEQYF. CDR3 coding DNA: TGTGCCAGCAGCTTATATGCCCGCCCTTACAGGTCTAGCTCCTACGAGCAGTACTTC.